This entry lists 2 T cell receptor beta chains sequenced from one sample in a study of tumor-infiltrating lymphocytes in primary liver carcinoma. Priming with a constant-region primer yielded TCR beta cDNA from about 500 ng total RNA. ARM-PCR was slightly modified, and three nested multiplex PCR rounds with it gave rise to the TCR beta libraries. TRBV1-TRBV30 forward primers paired with a C-beta reverse primer were used in the first two PCR rounds, which ran approximately 11 cycles each. TCRdb reprocessed the multiplex PCR reads via MiXCR and lists one record per CDR3 protein. The sample records over 250,000 distinct CDR3 sequences, approximately 58% being singletons. RNA isolated from unsorted whole blood supplied the blood RNA, with germline DNA also extracted. The source material was peripheral blood. The receptors come from a woman aged 25 to 45 with primary liver carcinoma and hepatitis B virus infection.

Notes on this clonotype: A much larger clone lies one base from this, so it may be a read error. This rearrangement joins TRBV4-2 to TRBJ1-2, with D unclear. Germline V gene sequence: CDR1 LGHNA, CDR2 YNFKEQ. This CDR3 contains 15 residues. Here the CDR3 reads CASNQDVGSNYGYTF. CDR3 coding DNA: TGTGCCAGCAACCAAGATGTGGGCTCTAACTATGGCTACACCTTC.

This clonotype was seen more than once but under ten times. A much larger clone is a single base away; this may be a read error. The V gene is TRBV4-3, the J gene TRBJ2-4; 12 positions agree with TRBD2. This CDR3 spans 16 amino acids. Germline V lookup: CDR1 LGHNA, CDR2 YSLEER. The CDR3 DNA reads as TGCGCCAGCAGCCAAGCACTAGCGGGAGGCAAAAACGTTCAGTACTTC. Protein: CASSQALAGGKNVQYF.